What follows are 26 T cell receptor beta chains derived from one specimen sequenced in a study of T-cell reconstitution after alpha-beta-depleted transplantation in children. A library of TCRbeta sequences, prepared with unique molecular identifiers, was generated. Using its own MiXCR run on the PCR reads, TCRdb lists one record per CDR3 protein. The sample gives about 510,000 distinct CDR3 sequences, approximately 10% of which show up once; approximately 14% is in the top ten. Sample: PBMCs, mostly from graft donor cells, taken 180 days after TCRalphabeta/CD19-depleted stem cell transplant. These receptor sequences come from a female patient aged 2 to 10 who had a stem cell transplant for aplastic anemia, so the T cells may come from the graft donor.

This clonotype was seen repeatedly, ten times or more. This chain joins TRBV4-3 and TRBJ2-5; D remains unclear. This CDR3 has 16 residues. V lost 0 bases and J lost 3, with 14 bases in between. CDR1 is LGHNA and CDR2 is YSLEER in the germline V gene. CDR3 coding DNA: TGCGCCAGCAGCCAAGATTACAGCGATTTGAAAGAGACCCAGTACTTC. Translating gives CASSQDYSDLKETQYF.

This chain joins TRBV7-9 and TRBJ1-2; D ambiguous. This CDR3 has 15 amino acids. Germline V lookup: CDR1 SEHNR, CDR2 FQNEAQ (reference sequence). The ends were cut back, 5 bases at V and 0 bases at J, with 13 bases in the middle. Here the CDR3 reads CASSAEDTPNYGYTF. The CDR3 bases are TGTGCCAGCAGCGCTGAAGACACCCCTAACTATGGCTACACCTTC.

This clonotype was seen a handful of times. This chain joins TRBV12-3 or TRBV12-4 and TRBJ1-5; a possible D gene is TRBD1 (5 bases). This CDR3 has 14 residues. Deletions cut 3 bases from V and 7 bases from J, with 13 bases between. CDR3 in DNA: TGTGCCAGCAGTTTCGAGACAGAAATGCAGCCCCAGCATTTT. Its translation is CASSFETEMQPQHF.

Notes on this clonotype: A much larger clonotype is one base distant, so this may be a read error. The V gene is TRBV9, the J gene TRBJ1-3; no firm D call. Germline assignment: CDR1 SGDLS and CDR2 YYNGEE. The CDR3 runs 14 residues. The CDR3 DNA reads as TGTGCCACCAGCTCGTGGGGATCTGGAAACACCATATATTTT. This gives the protein CATSSWGSGNTIYF.

This chain connects TRBV6-5 to TRBJ2-3; TRBD2 aligns across 14 bases. The CDR3 length is 19 residues. From germline, CDR1 is MNHEY and CDR2 SVGAGI. V gave up 4 bases and J gave up 0 bases; unmatched junction bases: 9. The CDR3, as DNA: TGTGCCAGCAGTTCCCGCGGACTAGCGGGAGGTACTAGCACAGATACGCAGTATTTT. Amino acid sequence: CASSSRGLAGGTSTDTQYF.

The V gene is TRBV4-3, the J gene TRBJ2-7; D is unclear. Germline values: CDR1 LGHNA, CDR2 YSLEER. The V gene lost 3 bases and the J gene lost 5 bases, with 17 bases spanning the gap. The CDR3 covers 15 residues. The CDR3 loop is CASSQSRSSSHEQYF. CDR3 coding DNA: TGCGCCAGCAGCCAGTCGCGTTCATCATCCCACGAGCAGTACTTC.

There are a few counts of this clonotype. The rearrangement joins TRBV11-3 to TRBJ2-3; TRBD2 matches at 9 bases. J was trimmed by 5 bases and V by 1 base; bases with no gene match: 7. The CDR3 is 16 amino acids. CDR1 is SGHNT, CDR2 YENEEA, per germline. The CDR3 sequence: CASSLGGRGGGDTQYF. The CDR3 DNA sequence: TGTGCCAGCAGCTTAGGCGGGAGGGGCGGTGGAGATACGCAGTATTTT.

A few counts support this clonotype. CDR3 DNA: TGTGCCAGCACCCTAAGGGGGGTCAATTCACCCCTCCACTTT. Its protein product is CASTLRGVNSPLHF. V gene TRBV12-3 or TRBV12-4 combines with J gene TRBJ1-6; TRBD1 is a possible D gene (6 bases). V lost 7 bases to trimming and J lost 7 bases, with 14 bases between them. There are 14 residues in the CDR3.

The V call is TRBV9, the J call TRBJ2-1; 7 positions match TRBD2. V lost 1 base to trimming and J lost 3 bases; unmatched junction nucleotides: 10. The germline V gene encodes CDR1 SGDLS and CDR2 YYNGEE. CDR3 size: 17 residues. CDR3 nucleotides: TGTGCCAGCAGCGTACTTGGGAGGGTGTATGGCTACAATGAGCAGTTCTTC. Protein: CASSVLGRVYGYNEQFF. The whole variable domain, remainder taken from reference TRBV9 and TRBJ2-1, is DSGVTQTPKHLITATGQRVTLRCSPRSGDLSVYWYQQSLDQGLQFLIQYYNGEERAKGNILERFSAQQFPDLHSELNLSSLELGDSALYFCASSVLGRVYGYNEQFFGPGTRLTVL.

The chain couples TRBV5-1 to TRBJ1-2; D is undetermined. V gave up 4 bases and J gave up 6 bases, with 22 bases separating them. Germline V gene lookup returns CDR1 SGHRS and CDR2 YFSETQ. The CDR3 contains 16 residues. CDR3 sequence: CASSILYSTEGHGYTF. The CDR3 DNA reads as TGCGCCAGCAGCATACTTTACTCGACGGAGGGCCATGGCTACACCTTC.

This clonotype was observed a few times. The chain recombines TRBV29-1 with TRBJ2-1, with 11 bases matching TRBD2. This CDR3 region has 15 residues. The V segment lost 6 bases and the J segment 3 bases; nucleotides outside the gene matches: 7. The germline V gene has CDR1 SQVTM and CDR2 ANQGSEA. The CDR3 nucleotides read TGCAGCGTCACTCCCGGGACTAGCGGCTACAATGAGCAGTTCTTC. Protein: CSVTPGTSGYNEQFF.

In this sample, this clonotype turned up a few times. The chain recombines TRBV21-1 with TRBJ2-5; the table's D call TRBD2 went unverified against the DNA. TRBV21-1 is described as a pseudogene. The CDR3 covers 16 residues. CDR3 coding DNA: TGTGCCAGCAGCAAAACTAGCGGGAGAGGGGTAGAGACCCAGTACTTC. This codes for CASSKTSGRGVETQYF.

The chain has TRBV28 and TRBJ2-5; D call uncertain. V lost 3 bases, J lost 5 bases, and 10 bases lay in between. The CDR3 loop spans 13 amino acids. Germline V CDR1 and CDR2: MDHEN, SYDVKM. For the CDR3, the DNA is TGTGCCAGCAGTTTGGTCAGGTCGGAGACCCAGTACTTC. Its protein is CASSLVRSETQYF.

The chain combines TRBV5-6 with TRBJ2-1, with 7 bases that match TRBD1. Trimming at V came to 4 bases and at J to 8 bases, leaving 9 bases not matched to a gene. This CDR3 spans 14 amino acids. Germline V CDR1 and CDR2: SGHDT, YYEEEE. The CDR3 here is CASSPTGRGDEQFF. The DNA of the CDR3 is TGTGCCAGCAGCCCGACAGGGCGTGGCGATGAGCAGTTCTTC.

The chain recombines TRBV28 with TRBJ1-5, with TRBD1 as a possible D gene (5 bases). Trimming left V 6 bases short and J 4 bases short, with 16 bases between. Germline V gene lookup returns CDR1 MDHEN and CDR2 SYDVKM. This CDR3 contains 15 residues. The CDR3 protein is CASSPEGLRNQPQHF. For the CDR3, the DNA is TGTGCCAGCAGCCCCGAGGGGCTTCGGAATCAGCCCCAGCATTTT.

V usage is TRBV3-1 and J usage is TRBJ1-3, with D tentatively TRBD1 (5 bases). V was trimmed by 3 bases and J by 0 bases, leaving 18 bases between them. The germline CDR1 and CDR2 sequences are LGHDT and YNNKEL (reference sequence). The CDR3 contains 18 residues. This chain's CDR3 is CASSQGGVGRSSGNTIYF. CDR3 coding DNA: TGTGCCAGCAGCCAGGGAGGAGTGGGGCGAAGCTCTGGAAACACCATATATTTT.

The chain employs TRBV14 and TRBJ2-4; D unclear. Looked up from germline, CDR1 is SGHDN and CDR2 is FVKESK. The CDR3 has 14 residues. V was clipped by 8 bases and J by 0 bases, with 11 bases between them. The CDR3 DNA follows: TGTGCCAGCGGGTCCCCCTTAGCCAAAAACATTCAGTACTTC. It specifies CASGSPLAKNIQYF.

This clonotype was recorded a few times. The genes are TRBV27 and TRBJ1-1; D remains unclear. Germline CDR1 reads MNHEY; CDR2 reads SMNVEV (reference sequence). This CDR3 is built from 13 residues. Trimming took 3 bases from V and 3 from J, leaving 8 bases between them. Here the CDR3 DNA reads TGTGCCAGCAGTTTCGGGCCTCACACTGAAGCTTTCTTT. Its protein product is CASSFGPHTEAFF.

This clonotype has a handful of counts. The chain combines TRBV28 with TRBJ1-2; D remains unclear. The CDR3 totals 12 residues. Trimming removed 1 base at V and 8 bases at J, with 8 bases between. Germline V lookup: CDR1 MDHEN, CDR2 SYDVKM. CDR3 bases: TGTGCCAGCAGTTTATTAAATCGCGGCTACACCTTC. It encodes CASSLLNRGYTF.

This clonotype was recorded a few times. This chain links TRBV29-1 with TRBJ2-3; D is possibly TRBD2 (6 bases). The germline V gene has CDR1 SQVTM and CDR2 ANQGSEA. Deletions cut 4 bases from V and 7 bases from J, with 15 bases between. This CDR3 has 13 amino acids. The chain's CDR3 is CSVGGGIMNTQYF. CDR3 nucleotide sequence: TGCAGCGTTGGTGGCGGGATTATGAATACGCAGTATTTT.

The gene calls are TRBV11-2 and TRBJ2-2; the match to TRBD2 covers 8 bases. Trimming cost V 5 bases and J 1 base; bases outside gene matches: 9. Germline V lookup: CDR1 SGHAT, CDR2 FQNNGV. CDR3 length equals 17 residues. The DNA of the CDR3 is TGTGCCAGCAGCCCGACACGGGGGGGTCTGAACACCGGGGAGCTGTTTTTT. The encoded protein is CASSPTRGGLNTGELFF. Full variable domain (rest looked up from reference TRBV11-2 and TRBJ2-2): EAGVAQSPRYKIIEKRQSVAFWCNPISGHATLYWYQQILGQGPKLLIQFQNNGVVDDSQLPKDRFSAERLKGVDSTLKIQPAKLEDSAVYLCASSPTRGGLNTGELFFGEGSRLTVL.

The table lists this clonotype with a count of one. The genes are TRBV7-9 and TRBJ1-2, with a tentative D call TRBD1 (6 bases). Per the germline V gene, CDR1 is SEHNR and CDR2 is FQNEAQ (reference sequence). The CDR3 sequence is 14 residues long. V lost 2 bases and J 2 bases, leaving 9 bases between the germline ends. Here the CDR3 reads CASSLQGLNYGYTF. The CDR3 DNA sequence: TGTGCCAGCAGCTTACAGGGGTTAAACTATGGCTACACCTTC.

The chain combines TRBV18 with TRBJ2-3; D is ambiguous. Trimming stripped 0 bases from V and 2 bases from J, with 9 bases between. This CDR3 has 15 amino acids. CDR1 KGHSH and CDR2 LQKENI come from the germline V gene. The CDR3 protein is CASSPPPIYTDTQYF. CDR3 sequence (DNA): TGTGCCAGCTCACCACCTCCCATATACACAGATACGCAGTATTTT.

The chain uses TRBV28 and TRBJ2-1; no reliable D call. Germline lookup yields CDR1 MDHEN and CDR2 SYDVKM. This CDR3 region has 17 residues. Between the trimmed V and J ends, which lost 5 bases and 7 bases, there was a span of 24 bases. CDR3 residues: CASSPSYSHSPWNEQFF. The CDR3 DNA reads TGTGCCAGCAGTCCCTCGTATTCCCACTCTCCTTGGAATGAGCAGTTCTTC.

The chain has TRBV18 and TRBJ1-2; no definite D call. The V end lost 0 bases, the J end lost 5 bases, and 25 bases lay between the germline ends. Per the germline V gene, CDR1 is KGHSH and CDR2 is LQKENI. There are 19 residues in the CDR3. The CDR3 DNA is TGTGCCAGCTCACCACCGGAAACGGCGGGCGATCTCATATCATATGGCTACACCTTC. Protein sequence: CASSPPETAGDLISYGYTF.

The chain combines TRBV7-8 with TRBJ1-5; D remains ambiguous. Per germline, CDR1 SGHVS and CDR2 FQNEAQ. The CDR3 runs to 15 residues. V dropped 1 base and J dropped 0 bases, with 7 bases sitting between them. This CDR3 reads CASSLGVYSNQPQHF. DNA for the CDR3: TGTGCCAGCAGCTTAGGGGTATATAGCAATCAGCCCCAGCATTTT.